A single sample gave rise to the 18 T cell receptor beta chains below, sequenced in a study of T cell responses to AZD1222 COVID-19 vaccine. Here immunoSEQ multiplex PCR was the method, and the copy in TCRdb shows in-frame clones only, minus some. The data contain some 110,000 clones, roughly nine tenths of them singletons. Here the sequenced sample was peripheral blood, taken 28 days after the second dose of the MenACWY control vaccine. Every receptor here comes from an adult who received the MenACWY meningococcal vaccine as a control.

The CDR3 sequence: CASSFGGGRQKLFF. Written as DNA, the CDR3 is TGTGCCAGCAGTTTTGGGGGAGGGAGGCAAAAACTGTTTTTT. This chain joins TRBV28 and TRBJ1-4, with D tentatively TRBD1 (5 bases). Looked up from germline, CDR1 is MDHEN and CDR2 is SYDVKM. The CDR3 is made up of 14 amino acids. V was trimmed by 3 bases and J by 9 bases, leaving 14 bases between them.

The chain links TRBV29-1 to TRBJ1-6; possible D gene TRBD1, 6 bases. Germline V gene data show CDR1 as SQVTM and CDR2 as ANQGSEA. CDR3 length equals 13 residues. Trimming removed 4 bases at V and 5 bases at J, with 9 bases between. The CDR3 reads CSVATGNNSPLHF. The DNA for the CDR3 is TGCAGCGTTGCAACAGGGAATAATTCACCCCTCCACTTT.

This chain connects TRBV5-5 to TRBJ1-5, with D perhaps matching TRBD1 (6 bases). Trimming left V 2 bases short and J 2 bases short, with 8 bases between. Germline CDR1 SGHKS, CDR2 YYEKEE (reference sequence). The CDR3 loop spans 14 amino acids. The CDR3 reads CASSFPGGNQPQHF. The DNA for the CDR3 is TGTGCCAGCAGCTTCCCAGGGGGCAATCAGCCCCAGCATTTT.

The gene calls are TRBV5-6 and TRBJ1-1; weak D call: TRBD1 (6 bases). Trimming took off 4 bases at V and 8 bases at J, with 12 bases between the two ends. The V gene's germline CDR1 is SGHDT and CDR2 YYEEEE. CDR3 length equals 12 residues. For the CDR3, the DNA is TGTGCCAGCAGCGTCGCAGGGGCCGAAGCTTTCTTT. Its protein is CASSVAGAEAFF. The full variable domain, rest sourced from reference TRBV5-6 and TRBJ1-1, is DAGVTQSPTHLIKTRGQQVTLRCSPKSGHDTVSWYQQALGQGPQFIFQYYEEEERQRGNFPDRFSGHQFPNYSSELNVNALLLGDSALYLCASSVAGAEAFFGQGTRLTVV.

Regarding this clone: The identical CDR3 is also encoded by other nucleotide sequences in the sample. This chain links TRBV3-1 (or the pseudogene TRBV3-2) with TRBJ2-2; D not resolved. The CDR3 length is 13 residues. Trimming shortened V by 6 bases and J by 5 bases, and 10 bases separated the two germline ends. Germline CDR1 reads LGHDT; CDR2 reads YNNKEL (reference sequence). The DNA of the CDR3 is TGTGCCAGCAGTCATGCGAGGACCGGGGAGCTGTTTTTT. Its protein is CASSHARTGELFF.

This clone was counted a single time. This chain uses TRBV3-1 (or the pseudogene TRBV3-2) with TRBJ2-7; 9 bases line up with TRBD2. CDR1 is LGHDT, CDR2 YNNKEL, per germline (reference sequence). The CDR3 has 16 residues. J gave up 2 bases and V 1 base, and 6 bases lay outside the gene matches. CDR3 loop: CASSQGLAATPYEQYF. DNA of the CDR3: TGTGCCAGCAGCCAAGGACTAGCGGCAACTCCCTACGAGCAGTACTTC.

The gene calls are TRBV7-6 and TRBJ1-4; 8 bases are shared with TRBD1. Germline lookup yields CDR1 SGHVS and CDR2 FNYEAQ. The CDR3 has 15 amino acids. The ends lost 4 bases at V and 7 bases at J; junction bases unmatched: 8. The CDR3 sequence is CASSSNSGGGEKLFF. CDR3 nucleotide sequence: TGTGCCAGCAGCTCAAACTCAGGGGGCGGTGAAAAACTGTTTTTT.

The chain combines TRBV6-6 with TRBJ2-7, with D tentatively TRBD1 or TRBD2 (5 bases each). Looked up from germline, CDR1 is MNHNY and CDR2 is SVGAGI (reference sequence). CDR3 length: 14 residues. The V end lost 0 bases, the J end lost 2 bases, and 8 bases lay between the germline ends. The CDR3 region is CASSYSPGPYEQYF. The CDR3 DNA sequence: TGTGCCAGCAGTTACTCGCCGGGACCCTACGAGCAGTACTTC.

This sequence joins TRBV11-2 and TRBJ1-2; D ambiguous. Germline CDR1 reads SGHAT; CDR2 reads FQNNGV. This CDR3 has 17 amino acids. The V end was cut by 4 bases, the J end by 8 bases, with 26 bases between. CDR3 coding DNA: TGTGCCAGCAGCTCCGAAGAGGAAAGCGGCCCAAAGTGGGGCTACACCTTC. Translated, it gives CASSSEEESGPKWGYTF.

The rearrangement links TRBV28 to TRBJ1-5; 8 nucleotides align to TRBD1. V lost 5 bases to trimming and J lost 4 bases; unmatched junction nucleotides: 4. This CDR3 comprises 14 residues. Per the germline V gene, CDR1 is MDHEN and CDR2 is SYDVKM. The CDR3 reads CASSDGTGNQPQHF. DNA of the CDR3: TGTGCCAGCAGTGACGGGACAGGAAATCAGCCCCAGCATTTT.

This chain joins TRBV7-2 and TRBJ2-5, with 10 bases matching TRBD2. The CDR3 totals 17 residues. Germline V gene sequence: CDR1 SGHTA, CDR2 FQGNSA. After removal of 4 bases from V and 7 bases from J, the junction contained 15 bases not matched to a gene. CDR3 amino acids: CASSSLGVAGGLRTQYF. The CDR3 DNA reads as TGTGCCAGCAGCTCTCTGGGGGTAGCGGGGGGACTTAGGACCCAGTACTTC.

The gene calls are TRBV5-1 and TRBJ2-7; 9 bases fit TRBD1. With 0 bases clipped from V and 9 bases from J, the junction kept 10 bases outside the gene matches. CDR1 and CDR2 from the germline V gene are SGHRS and YFSETQ. The CDR3 is 15 amino acids. This CDR3 is CASSLELGQGNGQYF. CDR3 DNA: TGCGCCAGCAGCTTGGAACTGGGACAGGGCAATGGGCAGTACTTC.

The V call is TRBV7-2, the J call TRBJ2-3; D gene unclear. Germline-derived CDR1 and CDR2 are SGHTA and FQGNSA. V lost 1 base and J lost 4, with 6 bases in between. CDR3 length equals 13 residues. CDR3 sequence reads: CASSLGGSDTQYF. The CDR3 DNA is TGTGCCAGCAGCTTAGGAGGATCAGATACGCAGTATTTT.

The chain is built from TRBV6-2 or TRBV6-3 and TRBJ1-1, with a weak D call TRBD1 (6 bases). The CDR3 is 14 residues long. Trimming took 4 bases from V and 5 from J, leaving 14 bases between them. Looked up from germline, CDR1 is MNHEY and CDR2 is SVGEGT. For the CDR3, the DNA is TGTGCCAGCAGTTTAACAGGGTTTAGTACTGAAGCTTTCTTT. This sequence encodes CASSLTGFSTEAFF.

The chain carries TRBV11-2 and TRBJ2-7; D is ambiguous. V lost 1 base, J lost 1 base, and 8 bases lay in between. The germline V gene encodes CDR1 SGHAT and CDR2 FQNNGV. The length of the CDR3 is 14 residues. CDR3 coding DNA: TGTGCCAGCAGCTTAGGGGCAGGTTCCTACGAGCAGTACTTC. It yields the protein CASSLGAGSYEQYF.

With regard to this clone: Other DNA sequences in this sample translate to the same CDR3. The gene calls are TRBV2 and TRBJ2-5; TRBD2 matches 7 bases. The CDR3 length is 14 residues. Germline CDR1 SNHLY, CDR2 FYNNEI. Trimming at V came to 6 bases and at J to 2 bases, leaving 6 bases not matched to a gene. CDR3 in amino acids: CASSDPSGQETQYF. In DNA form, the CDR3 reads TGTGCCAGCAGCGACCCTAGCGGTCAAGAGACCCAGTACTTC.

CDR3 coding DNA: TGTGCCAGCAGCCCTCGAAGGGCAGGGGCTAGTGGCTACACCTTC. Translation gives CASSPRRAGASGYTF. The chain joins TRBV11-2 to TRBJ1-2; tentatively, D is TRBD1 (6 bases). There are 15 residues in the CDR3. From germline, CDR1 is SGHAT and CDR2 FQNNGV. V dropped 5 bases and J dropped 7 bases, with 20 bases sitting between them.

As concerns this clone: The missing conserved phenylalanine or tryptophan at the end of this CDR3 makes a read error likely. The DNA is omitted, as the CDR3 cannot be located on it reliably, and the CDR3 follows TCRdb's listing. The gene calls are TRBV6-4 and TRBJ1-2. The length of the CDR3 is 12 amino acids, counting both ends. CDR1 and CDR2 (germline): MRHNA, SNTAGT. The chain's CDR3 is CASSDSGMSGQT.